These 14 T cell receptor beta chains share one sample of origin, sequenced in a study of identical twins. TCRdb re-called the 5' RACE reads with MiXCR, one entry per CDR3 protein. The sample shows about 810,000 distinct CDR3 sequences, about 12% of them seen only once. This sample also belongs to another study, concerning yellow fever vaccine responses in identical twins.

Sequencing input: PBMCs. These receptors all come from a woman younger than 35 in good health.

In its sample, this clonotype was seen many times. The chain is built from TRBV18 and TRBJ1-1; D unclear. Germline lookup yields CDR1 KGHSH and CDR2 LQKENI. V lost 8 bases and J 1 base, leaving 14 bases between the germline ends. The CDR3 sequence is 14 residues long. CDR3 coding DNA: TGTGCCAGCAGTCCCACCGGAGGGAACACTGAAGCTTTCTTT. It specifies CASSPTGGNTEAFF.

V usage is TRBV6-1 and J usage is TRBJ1-2; a possible D gene is TRBD1 (6 bases). Germline V gene data show CDR1 as MNHNS and CDR2 as SASEGT. The CDR3 covers 14 residues. Trimming left V 6 bases short and J 0 bases short, with 11 bases between. CDR3 DNA sequence: TGTGCCAGCAGCCCAGGACAGACTAACTATGGCTACACCTTC. Its translation is CASSPGQTNYGYTF.

This clonotype was observed many times. V gene TRBV10-3 combines with J gene TRBJ2-7, with 10 bases fitting TRBD2. Trimming at V came to 7 bases and at J to 5 bases, leaving 8 bases not matched to a gene. The germline V gene encodes CDR1 ENHRY and CDR2 SYGVKD. CDR3 length: 14 residues. CDR3 in DNA: TGTGCCATCACCACTAGCGGGATTACCAACGAGCAGTACTTC. Encoded protein: CAITTSGITNEQYF.

This clonotype was seen more than once but under ten times. This chain links TRBV11-2 with TRBJ2-5; TRBD1 matches 10 bases. V was pared by 4 bases and J by 5 bases, with 10 bases of the junction left unmatched. The V gene's germline CDR1 is SGHAT and CDR2 FQNNGV. CDR3 length equals 16 residues. DNA of the CDR3: TGTGCCAGCAGCTCCATCCGGGACAGGGGAGGGGAGACCCAGTACTTC. Protein sequence: CASSSIRDRGGETQYF. Together with reference TRBV11-2 and TRBJ2-5, the CDR3 gives the full variable domain: EAGVAQSPRYKIIEKRQSVAFWCNPISGHATLYWYQQILGQGPKLLIQFQNNGVVDDSQLPKDRFSAERLKGVDSTLKIQPAKLEDSAVYLCASSSIRDRGGETQYFGPGTRLLVL.

The chain is built from TRBV6-2 or TRBV6-3 and TRBJ2-7; D not resolved. The V and J ends lost 4 bases and 3 bases respectively, with 10 bases between them. Germline loops: CDR1 MNHEY, CDR2 SVGEGT. The CDR3 loop spans 13 amino acids. The CDR3 nucleotides read TGTGCCAGCAGTTCTCGACAAAACTACGAGCAGTACTTC. Translated, it gives CASSSRQNYEQYF.

There are a few counts of this clonotype. The chain couples TRBV19 to TRBJ1-2; D possibly corresponds to TRBD1 (6 bases). This CDR3 is built from 15 residues. V was clipped by 7 bases and J by 2 bases, with 17 bases between them. Germline values: CDR1 LNHDA, CDR2 SQIVND (reference sequence). Here the CDR3 reads CASTKNRELNYGYTF. CDR3 in DNA: TGTGCCAGTACCAAAAACAGGGAACTCAACTATGGCTACACCTTC.

The table lists this clonotype with a few counts. The chain recombines TRBV3-1 with TRBJ2-2, with 7 positions matching TRBD2. The J segment lost 5 bases and the V segment lost 6 bases, leaving 6 bases of the junction unmatched. CDR3 length: 14 amino acids. Germline values: CDR1 LGHDT, CDR2 YNNKEL (reference sequence). The CDR3 DNA is TGTGCCAGCAGGGCAGCGGGAAGTACCGGGGAGCTGTTTTTT. Amino acid sequence: CASRAAGSTGELFF.

The chain carries TRBV20-1 and TRBJ2-5, with TRBD2 matching over 12 bases. The CDR3 is 15 residues long. V gave up 6 bases and J gave up 4 bases; unmatched junction bases: 9. Germline values: CDR1 DFQATT, CDR2 SNEGSKA (reference sequence). The DNA of the CDR3 is TGCAGTGCCCTGACTAGCGGGAGAGGGGCAGAGACCCAGTACTTC. Translation: CSALTSGRGAETQYF.

The V gene is TRBV20-1, the J gene TRBJ2-3; no reliable D call. CDR1 is DFQATT, CDR2 SNEGSKA, per germline (reference sequence). Trimming cost V 5 bases and J 2 bases, with 11 bases left between them. The CDR3 is 13 residues long. DNA of the CDR3: TGCAGTGCTCCTTCCCAGGACACAGATACGCAGTATTTT. Translated: CSAPSQDTDTQYF.

The V call is TRBV7-2, the J call TRBJ2-1; 13 bases are a match to TRBD2. V lost 0 bases to trimming and J lost 9 bases; unmatched junction nucleotides: 8. Germline loops: CDR1 SGHTA, CDR2 FQGNSA. This CDR3 is 17 amino acids long. As DNA, the CDR3 is TGTGCCAGCAGCTTAGCTGGCTCCACTAGCGGGAGGGTTGAGCAGTTCTTC. Translation gives CASSLAGSTSGRVEQFF.

The CDR3, as DNA: TGTGCCACCCAGTCGGGGGAGACCCAGTACTTC. This gives the protein CATQSGETQYF. V is TRBV2 and J is TRBJ2-5, with D possibly being TRBD2 (5 bases). The V end was cut by 10 bases, the J end by 5 bases, with 11 bases between. This CDR3 region has 11 residues. Germline V gene sequence: CDR1 SNHLY, CDR2 FYNNEI. Supplemented by reference TRBV2 and TRBJ2-5, the full variable domain reads EPEVTQTPSHQVTQMGQEVILRCVPISNHLYFYWYRQILGQKVEFLVSFYNNEISEKSEIFDDQFSVERPDGSNFTLKIRSTKLEDSAMYFCATQSGETQYFGPGTRLLVL.

This clonotype was counted at least ten times. This chain uses TRBV4-2 with TRBJ2-5; 10 bases agree with TRBD2. The trim removed 2 bases at V and 0 bases at J, leaving 9 bases unmatched. CDR3 length equals 18 residues. The germline CDR1 and CDR2 sequences are LGHNA and YNFKEQ. CDR3 in amino acids: CASSQSTSGTVYQETQYF. The CDR3 DNA follows: TGTGCCAGCAGCCAATCCACTAGCGGGACCGTGTACCAAGAGACCCAGTACTTC.

This clonotype came up a few times. The chain recombines TRBV6-5 with TRBJ1-2, with a weak D call TRBD1 (5 bases). The length of the CDR3 is 13 residues. Germline V lookup: CDR1 MNHEY, CDR2 SVGAGI. V lost 4 bases and J lost 6, with 12 bases in between. The CDR3 DNA reads TGTGCCAGCAGTTCCCGGGACTCCGATGGCTACACCTTC. It codes for CASSSRDSDGYTF.

The chain carries TRBV24-1 and TRBJ2-3, with 8 bases aligning to TRBD2. CDR1 and CDR2 from the germline V gene are KGHDR and SFDVKD. V dropped 4 bases and J dropped 4; count of bases not matched to a gene: 12. The CDR3 spans 17 residues. CDR3 amino acids: CATSDPRLALSSDTQYF. The CDR3 nucleotides read TGTGCCACCAGTGACCCGCGACTAGCGCTGAGCTCAGATACGCAGTATTTT.